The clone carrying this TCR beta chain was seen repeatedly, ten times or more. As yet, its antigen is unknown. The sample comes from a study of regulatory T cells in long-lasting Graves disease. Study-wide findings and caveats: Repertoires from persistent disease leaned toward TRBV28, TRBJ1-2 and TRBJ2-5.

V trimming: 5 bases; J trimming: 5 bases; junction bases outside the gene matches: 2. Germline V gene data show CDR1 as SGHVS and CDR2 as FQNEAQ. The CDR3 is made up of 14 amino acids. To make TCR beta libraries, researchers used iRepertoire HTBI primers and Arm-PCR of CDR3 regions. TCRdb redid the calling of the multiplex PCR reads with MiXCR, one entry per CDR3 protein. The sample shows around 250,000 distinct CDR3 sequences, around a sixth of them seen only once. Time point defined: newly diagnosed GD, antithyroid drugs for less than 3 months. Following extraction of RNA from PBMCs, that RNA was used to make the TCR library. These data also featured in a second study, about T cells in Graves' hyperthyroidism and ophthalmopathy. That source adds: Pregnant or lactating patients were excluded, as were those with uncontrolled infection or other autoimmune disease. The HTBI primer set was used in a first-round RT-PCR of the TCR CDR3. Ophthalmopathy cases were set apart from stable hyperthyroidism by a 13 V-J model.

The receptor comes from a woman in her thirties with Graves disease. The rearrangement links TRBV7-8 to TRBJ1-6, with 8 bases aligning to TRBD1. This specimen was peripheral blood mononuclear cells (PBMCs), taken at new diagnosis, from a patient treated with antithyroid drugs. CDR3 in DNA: TGTGCCAGCAGCGCGGACAGGGATAATTCACCCCTCCACTTT. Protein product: CASSADRDNSPLHF.